These 27 T cell receptor beta chains came from one sample sequenced in a study of blood T cell repertoires in COVID-19. TCRdb keeps only in-frame clones here, not all; method: immunoSEQ multiplex PCR. Of roughly 290,000 clones in the sample, about 80% were seen once. Sample: peripheral blood. These receptors were taken from a person in their 70s with COVID-19, enrolled during active disease.

The chain recombines TRBV28 with TRBJ1-1, with D maybe TRBD1 (5 bases). The CDR3 consists of 13 residues. With 7 bases removed from V and 7 bases from J, the gap between germline ends came to 16 bases. CDR1 and CDR2 (germline): MDHEN, SYDVKM. The CDR3 is CASTTLRGIEAFF. In nucleotides, the CDR3 is TGTGCCAGCACCACCCTCCGGGGGATTGAAGCTTTCTTT. Full variable domain (remainder filled in from reference TRBV28 and TRBJ1-1): DVKVTQSSRYLVKRTGEKVFLECVQDMDHENMFWYRQDPGLGLRLIYFSYDVKMKEKGDIPEGYSVSREKKERFSLILESASTNQTSMYLCASTTLRGIEAFFGQGTRLTVV.

The V gene is TRBV5-4, the J gene TRBJ1-3, with 8 bases that match TRBD1. CDR1 SGHNT and CDR2 YYREEE come from the germline V gene (reference sequence). The CDR3 contains 15 residues. Trimming cost V 4 bases and J 2 bases; bases outside gene matches: 5. The CDR3: CASSRQGTTGNTIYF. The CDR3 coding sequence is TGTGCCAGCAGCCGACAGGGGACAACTGGAAACACCATATATTTT.

V and J are TRBV27 and TRBJ2-1; D not certain. This CDR3 has 15 amino acids. V was trimmed by 3 bases and J by 0 bases, leaving 9 bases between them. In germline, CDR1 is MNHEY, CDR2 SMNVEV (reference sequence). The CDR3 region has the DNA TGTGCCAGCAGTTTGAGCTCGAGCTCCTACAATGAGCAGTTCTTC. Amino acids: CASSLSSSSYNEQFF.

This clone has just one count. The chain links TRBV7-2 to TRBJ1-5; D perhaps matches TRBD1 (6 bases). CDR1 and CDR2 (germline): SGHTA, FQGNSA. This CDR3 has 15 residues. V was trimmed by 5 bases and J by 5 bases, leaving 16 bases between them. The CDR3 region is CASSPRSGGHQPQHF. CDR3 coding DNA: TGTGCCAGCAGCCCCCGTTCGGGGGGCCATCAGCCCCAGCATTTT. The full variable domain, completed using reference TRBV7-2 and TRBJ1-5, is GAGVSQSPSNKVTEKGKDVELRCDPISGHTALYWYRQSLGQGLEFLIYFQGNSAPDKSGLPSDRFSAERTGGSVSTLTIQRTQQEDSAVYLCASSPRSGGHQPQHFGDGTRLSIL.

CDR3 residues: CASSLIFDEQYF. Here the CDR3 DNA reads TGTGCCAGCAGCTTGATTTTCGACGAGCAGTACTTC. This sequence joins TRBV5-4 and TRBJ2-7; D ambiguous. Trimming removed 1 base from V and 5 bases from J, with 7 bases in between. Germline V lookup: CDR1 SGHNT, CDR2 YYREEE (reference sequence). The CDR3 is 12 amino acids.

The genes are TRBV27 and TRBJ1-3, with no clear D. Deletions cut 6 bases from V and 0 bases from J, with 9 bases between. Per germline, CDR1 MNHEY and CDR2 SMNVEV (reference sequence). The CDR3 is 14 amino acids. This chain's CDR3 is CASSSVPSGNTIYF. In nucleotides, the CDR3 is TGTGCCAGCAGCTCAGTACCCTCTGGAAACACCATATATTTT.

V usage is TRBV7-3 and J usage is TRBJ2-7, with TRBD2 matching over 8 bases. The V and J ends lost 3 bases and 3 bases, in that order; junction bases with no gene match: 7. The CDR3 loop spans 15 amino acids. Germline-derived CDR1 and CDR2 are SGHTA and FQGTGA. CDR3 coding DNA: TGTGCCAGCAGCTTGAGCGGGGGCGCAGACTACGAGCAGTACTTC. It translates to CASSLSGGADYEQYF. The full variable domain, with the rest looked up from reference TRBV7-3 and TRBJ2-7, is GAGVSQTPSNKVTEKGKYVELRCDPISGHTALYWYRQSLGQGPEFLIYFQGTGAADDSGLPNDRFFAVRPEGSVSTLKIQRTERGDSAVYLCASSLSGGADYEQYFGPGTRLTVT.

This chain uses TRBV19 with TRBJ2-3, with TRBD1 matching over 9 bases. The trim removed 3 bases at V and 4 bases at J, leaving 8 bases unmatched. The CDR3 has 16 amino acids. CDR1 is LNHDA, CDR2 SQIVND, per germline (reference sequence). CDR3 residues: CASSMGQGFGADTQYF. The CDR3 nucleotides read TGTGCCAGTAGTATGGGACAGGGTTTTGGCGCAGATACGCAGTATTTT. The full variable domain, with the rest looked up from reference TRBV19 and TRBJ2-3, is DGGITQSPKYLFRKEGQNVTLSCEQNLNHDAMYWYRQDPGQGLRLIYYSQIVNDFQKGDIAEGYSVSREKKESFPLTVTSAQKNPTAFYLCASSMGQGFGADTQYFGPGTRLTVL.

The chain recombines TRBV7-2 with TRBJ2-7; the D gene is possibly TRBD2 (5 bases). The germline CDR1 and CDR2 sequences are SGHTA and FQGNSA. V was clipped by 5 bases and J by 9 bases, with 14 bases between them. The length of the CDR3 is 12 residues. CDR3 sequence: CASSPPGRGQYF. CDR3 DNA sequence: TGTGCCAGCAGCCCCCCTGGGAGAGGGCAGTACTTC.

This clone was counted a single time. The V call is TRBV6-5, the J call TRBJ2-7; TRBD2 aligns across 12 bases. The CDR3 is 15 residues long. Per germline, CDR1 MNHEY and CDR2 SVGAGI. The junction had 4 bases not matched to a gene; V was cut back by 6 bases and J by 1 base. CDR3: CASSRTSGASYEQYF. CDR3 coding DNA: TGTGCCAGCAGCCGGACTAGCGGGGCTTCCTACGAGCAGTACTTC.

CDR3 sequence: CATSRVGTGYWRGFYEQYF. CDR3 in DNA: TGTGCCACCAGCAGAGTCGGGACAGGGTATTGGAGAGGATTCTACGAGCAGTACTTC. The chain recombines TRBV15 with TRBJ2-7, with TRBD1 identical over 9 bases. J gave up 3 bases and V 1 base, and 16 bases lay outside the gene matches. Germline values: CDR1 LNHNV, CDR2 YYDKDF (reference sequence). The CDR3 totals 19 residues. The complete variable domain, with remaining parts taken from reference TRBV15 and TRBJ2-7, reads DAMVIQNPRYQVTQFGKPVTLSCSQTLNHNVMYWYQQKSSQAPKLLFHYYDKDFNNEADTPDNFQSRRPNTSFCFLDIRSPGLGDTAMYLCATSRVGTGYWRGFYEQYFGPGTRLTVT.

The chain employs TRBV9 and TRBJ2-2, with no clear D. The V end lost 6 bases, the J end lost 5 bases, and 11 bases lay between the germline ends. From germline, CDR1 is SGDLS and CDR2 YYNGEE. CDR3 size: 13 residues. CDR3 in amino acids: CASISTETGELFF. CDR3 coding DNA: TGTGCCAGCATTTCCACTGAGACCGGGGAGCTGTTTTTT.

The chain has TRBV28 and TRBJ1-3, with D tentatively TRBD1 (6 bases). This CDR3 comprises 16 residues. The germline V and J ends were trimmed by 3 bases and 4 bases, with 16 bases remaining between them. Germline assignment: CDR1 MDHEN and CDR2 SYDVKM. CDR3 nucleotide sequence: TGTGCCAGCAGTTTTATGCGGGGGCCGGGCGGAAACACCATATATTTT. It is translated as CASSFMRGPGGNTIYF.

The rearrangement uses TRBV29-1 and TRBJ1-4; 9 bases match TRBD1. CDR1 and CDR2 (germline): SQVTM, ANQGSEA. The CDR3 has 14 amino acids. J lost 5 bases, V lost 5 bases, and 6 bases had no gene match. The CDR3 DNA reads TGCAGCGTTACCGACAGGGGGATAAATGAAAAACTGTTTTTT. Amino acid sequence: CSVTDRGINEKLFF.

The J gene is TRBJ2-1, the V gene TRBV14, with D possibly being TRBD1 (5 bases). The CDR3 contains 14 residues. Trimming shortened V by 7 bases and J by 6 bases, and 16 bases separated the two germline ends. CDR1 and CDR2 from the germline V gene are SGHDN and FVKESK. The DNA for the CDR3 is TGTGCCAGCAAGTGGTCGCCAGGGTCCAATGAGCAGTTCTTC. This gives the protein CASKWSPGSNEQFF. The full variable domain, its missing parts supplied by reference TRBV14 and TRBJ2-1, is EAGVTQFPSHSVIEKGQTVTLRCDPISGHDNLYWYRRVMGKEIKFLLHFVKESKQDESGMPNNRFLAERTGGTYSTLKVQPAELEDSGVYFCASKWSPGSNEQFFGPGTRLTVL.

V and J are TRBV4-3 and TRBJ1-2; 8 bases are a match to TRBD1. Per the germline V gene, CDR1 is LGHNA and CDR2 is YSLEER. J gave up 0 bases and V 4 bases, and 16 bases lay outside the gene matches. The CDR3 is 19 amino acids. CDR3 sequence (DNA): TGCGCCAGCAGCCGAGAACTAAGGACAGGGTCTATGGCTAACTATGGCTACACCTTC. This codes for CASSRELRTGSMANYGYTF.

At least ten counts were recorded for this clone. The rearrangement uses TRBV5-5 and TRBJ1-2; 9 nucleotides line up with TRBD1. Trimming cost V 4 bases and J 8 bases; bases outside gene matches: 9. The CDR3 is 14 amino acids. In germline, CDR1 is SGHKS, CDR2 YYEKEE (reference sequence). The chain's CDR3 is CASSPGQGRGGYTF. As DNA, the CDR3 is TGTGCCAGCAGCCCTGGACAGGGGAGAGGAGGCTACACCTTC.

This clone came up once. This chain links TRBV7-3 with TRBJ2-2; D may be TRBD2 (5 bases). The CDR3 is 18 amino acids. CDR1 is SGHTA, CDR2 FQGTGA, per germline. V was shortened by 1 base and J by 6 bases, with 21 bases between the two germline ends. CDR3 nucleotide sequence: TGTGCCAGCAGCTTAAAGGCATCGTGGGTGGGAGCGGCCGGGGAGCTGTTTTTT. This translates into CASSLKASWVGAAGELFF.

This clone appeared a single time. V usage is TRBV15 and J usage is TRBJ2-2, with 7 bases that match TRBD2. The germline V gene encodes CDR1 LNHNV and CDR2 YYDKDF (reference sequence). The CDR3 totals 16 residues. J gave up 6 bases and V 1 base, and 8 bases lay outside the gene matches. This CDR3 is CATSRVWGGSPGELFF. In nucleotides, the CDR3 is TGTGCCACCAGCAGAGTTTGGGGGGGAAGCCCCGGGGAGCTGTTTTTT.

This clone appeared a few times. This sequence joins TRBV6-5 and TRBJ2-3; D is possibly TRBD1 (6 bases). The CDR3 is 15 residues long. V lost 2 bases and J 2 bases, leaving 11 bases between the germline ends. Germline V gene data show CDR1 as MNHEY and CDR2 as SVGAGI. The CDR3 protein is CASSYRGQFTDTQYF. In nucleotides, the CDR3 is TGTGCCAGCAGTTACCGTGGACAGTTCACAGATACGCAGTATTTT.

The genes are TRBV28 and TRBJ1-1; 8 bases match TRBD1. Per the germline V gene, CDR1 is MDHEN and CDR2 is SYDVKM. The trim removed 5 bases at V and 4 bases at J, leaving 9 bases unmatched. CDR3 length: 15 residues. The CDR3 loop is CASSHLWDRTTEAFF. DNA of the CDR3: TGTGCCAGCAGTCACCTATGGGACAGGACCACTGAAGCTTTCTTT.

The chain has TRBV19 and TRBJ2-6, with D unclear. Between the trimmed V and J ends, which lost 3 bases and 0 bases, there was a span of 9 bases. The length of the CDR3 is 16 residues. Germline assignment: CDR1 LNHDA and CDR2 SQIVND (reference sequence). CDR3 in amino acids: CASSMGLNSGANVLTF. The CDR3 DNA is TGTGCCAGTAGTATGGGCCTAAACTCTGGGGCCAACGTCCTGACTTTC.

This clone was found once. CDR3 nucleotide sequence: TGCGCCAGCGCCACTCGGACTAGCGGGGGGTATGAGCAGTTCTTC. Translation: CASATRTSGGYEQFF. J is TRBJ2-1 and V is TRBV4-3, with TRBD2 identical over 14 bases. Germline trimming cut 8 bases from V and 8 bases from J; bases unmatched to any gene: 8. CDR1 is LGHNA and CDR2 is YSLEER in the germline V gene. The CDR3 extends over 15 amino acids.

J is TRBJ2-7 and V is TRBV7-9; 9 nucleotides line up with TRBD1. Germline V gene data show CDR1 as SEHNR and CDR2 as FQNEAQ (reference sequence). CDR3 length equals 15 residues. V lost 5 bases to trimming and J lost 12 bases; unmatched junction nucleotides: 17. Here the CDR3 DNA reads TGTGCCAGCAGCCAAATCATTCCGGGACAGGGTCCGCTGTACTTC. It yields the protein CASSQIIPGQGPLYF. The whole variable domain, remainder taken from reference TRBV7-9 and TRBJ2-7, is DTGVSQNPRHKITKRGQNVTFRCDPISEHNRLYWYRQTLGQGPEFLTYFQNEAQLEKSRLLSDRFSAERPKGSFSTLEIQRTEQGDSAMYLCASSQIIPGQGPLYFGPGTRLTVT.

V and J are TRBV6-5 and TRBJ1-2; possibly TRBD1 for D (5 bases). Germline lookup yields CDR1 MNHEY and CDR2 SVGAGI. V was clipped by 6 bases and J by 5 bases, with 13 bases between them. The CDR3 consists of 13 residues. CDR3 loop: CASRLQVRYGYTF. CDR3 sequence (DNA): TGTGCCAGCAGGCTACAGGTTCGTTATGGCTACACCTTC.

J is TRBJ2-7 and V is TRBV7-2, with 12 bases identical to TRBD2. The CDR3 is 15 amino acids. Trimming removed 1 base from V and 7 bases from J; junction bases left unmatched: 5. Germline-derived CDR1 and CDR2 are SGHTA and FQGNSA. The CDR3 loop reads CASSLVASGREEQYF. DNA for the CDR3: TGTGCCAGCAGCTTAGTGGCTAGCGGGAGGGAGGAGCAGTACTTC.

V usage is TRBV7-8 and J usage is TRBJ2-7, with D possibly TRBD2 on 6 matching bases. CDR1 is SGHVS, CDR2 FQNEAQ, per germline. With 2 bases removed from V and 1 base from J, the gap between germline ends came to 9 bases. The CDR3 extends over 14 amino acids. The CDR3 nucleotides are TGTGCCAGCAGCTTACGGGACTTGTCCTACGAGCAGTACTTC. This codes for CASSLRDLSYEQYF.